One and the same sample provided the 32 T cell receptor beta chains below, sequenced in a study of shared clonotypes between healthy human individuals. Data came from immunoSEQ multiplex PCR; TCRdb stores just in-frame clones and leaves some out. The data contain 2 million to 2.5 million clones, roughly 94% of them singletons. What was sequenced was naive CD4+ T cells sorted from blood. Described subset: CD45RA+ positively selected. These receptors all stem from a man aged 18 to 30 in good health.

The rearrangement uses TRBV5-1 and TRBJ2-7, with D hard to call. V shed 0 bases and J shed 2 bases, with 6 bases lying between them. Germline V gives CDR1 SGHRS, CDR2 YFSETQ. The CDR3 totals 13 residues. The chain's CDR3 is CASSLATTYEQYF. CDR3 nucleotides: TGCGCCAGCAGCTTGGCCACCACCTACGAGCAGTACTTC.

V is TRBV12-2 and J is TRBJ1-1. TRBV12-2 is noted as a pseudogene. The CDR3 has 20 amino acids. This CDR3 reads CASRLESGGRALWRNTEAFF. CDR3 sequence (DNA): TGTGCAAGTCGCTTAGAAAGCGGGGGAAGGGCCCTCTGGAGGAACACTGAAGCTTTCTTT.

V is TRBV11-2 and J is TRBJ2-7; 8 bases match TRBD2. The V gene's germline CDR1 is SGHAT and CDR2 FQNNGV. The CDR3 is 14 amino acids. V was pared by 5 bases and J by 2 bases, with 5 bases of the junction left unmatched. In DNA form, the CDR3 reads TGTGCCAGCAGCCGACTAGCGAGTACCTACGAGCAGTACTTC. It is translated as CASSRLASTYEQYF.

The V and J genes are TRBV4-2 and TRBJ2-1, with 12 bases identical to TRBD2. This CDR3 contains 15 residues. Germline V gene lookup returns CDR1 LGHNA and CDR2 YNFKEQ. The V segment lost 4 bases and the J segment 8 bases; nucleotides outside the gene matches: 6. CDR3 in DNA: TGTGCCAGCAGCCCAGGAGGGACTAGCGGGTATGAGCAGTTCTTC. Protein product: CASSPGGTSGYEQFF.

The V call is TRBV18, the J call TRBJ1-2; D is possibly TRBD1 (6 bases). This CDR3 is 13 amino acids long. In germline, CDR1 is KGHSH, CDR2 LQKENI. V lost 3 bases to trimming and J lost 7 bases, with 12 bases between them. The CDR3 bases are TGTGCCAGCTCACCGACAGGAACTATTGGCTACACCTTC. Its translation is CASSPTGTIGYTF.

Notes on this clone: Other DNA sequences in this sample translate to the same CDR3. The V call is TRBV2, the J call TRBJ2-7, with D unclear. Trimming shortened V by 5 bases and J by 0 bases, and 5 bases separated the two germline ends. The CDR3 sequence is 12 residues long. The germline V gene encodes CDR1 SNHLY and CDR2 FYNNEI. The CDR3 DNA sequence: TGTGCCAGCAGTACGGACTCCTACGAGCAGTACTTC. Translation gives CASSTDSYEQYF.

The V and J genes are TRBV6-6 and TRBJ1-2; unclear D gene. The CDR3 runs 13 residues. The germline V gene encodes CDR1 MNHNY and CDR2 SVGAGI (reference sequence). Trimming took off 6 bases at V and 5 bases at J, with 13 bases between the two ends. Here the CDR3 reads CASSPEGPYGYTF. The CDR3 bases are TGTGCCAGCAGCCCGGAGGGCCCTTATGGCTACACCTTC.

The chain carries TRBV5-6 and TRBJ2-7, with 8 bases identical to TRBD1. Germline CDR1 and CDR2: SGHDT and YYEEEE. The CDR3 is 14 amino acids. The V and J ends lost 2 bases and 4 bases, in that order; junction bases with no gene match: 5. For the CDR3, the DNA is TGTGCCAGCAGCTTCGGACAGGGTGGGTACGAGCAGTACTTC. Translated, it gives CASSFGQGGYEQYF.

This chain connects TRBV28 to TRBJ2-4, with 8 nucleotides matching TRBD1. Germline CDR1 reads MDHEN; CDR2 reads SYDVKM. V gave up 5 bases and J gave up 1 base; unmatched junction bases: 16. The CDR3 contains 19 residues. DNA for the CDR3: TGTGCCAGCAGTGTAGGACAGGGTCGAGCCAAGGTGGCCAAAAACATTCAGTACTTC. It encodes CASSVGQGRAKVAKNIQYF.

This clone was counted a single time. This CDR3 is CASSESRQATVYEQYF. Here the CDR3 DNA reads TGCGCCAGCAGTGAGTCGCGACAGGCCACCGTCTACGAGCAGTACTTC. The V call is TRBV10-1, the J call TRBJ2-7; D is possibly TRBD1 (6 bases). The CDR3 is 16 residues long. Trimming left V 0 bases short and J 3 bases short, with 15 bases between. Looked up from germline, CDR1 is WNHNN and CDR2 is SYGVQD (reference sequence).

The CDR3 DNA is TGTGCCAGCTCACCCCCCACTAGCGGGAGGGTGTTCTTC. It is translated as CASSPPTSGRVFF. The chain links TRBV18 to TRBJ2-1; TRBD2 matches at 13 bases. Trimming cost V 3 bases and J 15 bases; bases outside gene matches: 5. The CDR3 has 13 residues. CDR1 KGHSH and CDR2 LQKENI come from the germline V gene.

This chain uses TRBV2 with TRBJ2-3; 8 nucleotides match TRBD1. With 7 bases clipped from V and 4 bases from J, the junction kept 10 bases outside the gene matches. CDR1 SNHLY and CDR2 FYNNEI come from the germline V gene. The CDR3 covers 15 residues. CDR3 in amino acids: CASNPQGVKPDTQYF. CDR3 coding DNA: TGTGCCAGCAACCCACAGGGGGTGAAGCCAGATACGCAGTATTTT.

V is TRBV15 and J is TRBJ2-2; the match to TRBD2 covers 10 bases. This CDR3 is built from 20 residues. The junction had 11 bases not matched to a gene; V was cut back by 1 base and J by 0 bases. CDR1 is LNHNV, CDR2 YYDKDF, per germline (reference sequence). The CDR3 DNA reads TGTGCCACCAGCAGAGTCGGACTAGCGGACTTAGAGGCGAACACCGGGGAGCTGTTTTTT. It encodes CATSRVGLADLEANTGELFF.

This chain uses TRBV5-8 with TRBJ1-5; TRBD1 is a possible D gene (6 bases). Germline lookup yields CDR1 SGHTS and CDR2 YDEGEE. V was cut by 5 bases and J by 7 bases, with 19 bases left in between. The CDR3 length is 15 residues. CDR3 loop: CASSNREGLRQPQHF. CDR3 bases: TGTGCCAGCAGTAACAGGGAGGGTTTACGACAGCCCCAGCATTTT.

The CDR3, as DNA: TGTGCCATCAGTGATTGGCTTCAGAACACTGAAGCTTTCTTT. This sequence encodes CAISDWLQNTEAFF. V usage is TRBV10-3 and J usage is TRBJ1-1, with D uncertain. The CDR3 runs 14 residues. V gave up 3 bases and J gave up 1 base, with 9 bases separating them. CDR1 and CDR2 (germline): ENHRY, SYGVKD.

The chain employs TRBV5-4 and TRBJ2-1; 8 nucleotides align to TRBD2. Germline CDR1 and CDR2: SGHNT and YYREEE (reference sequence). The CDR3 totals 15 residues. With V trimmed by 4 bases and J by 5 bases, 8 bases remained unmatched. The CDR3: CASSQSGGVHNEQFF. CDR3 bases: TGTGCCAGCAGCCAAAGCGGGGGCGTTCACAATGAGCAGTTCTTC.

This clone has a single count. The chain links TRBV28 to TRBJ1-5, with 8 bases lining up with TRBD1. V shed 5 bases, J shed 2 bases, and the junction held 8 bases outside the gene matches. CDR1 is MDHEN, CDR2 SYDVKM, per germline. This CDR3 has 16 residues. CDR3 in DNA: TGTGCCAGCAGTCCTACACAGGGGGTTCGCAATCAGCCCCAGCATTTT. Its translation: CASSPTQGVRNQPQHF.

In DNA form, the CDR3 reads TGTGCCAGCAGCTTAGTGGGCAGGGGGCTTCAGCCCCAGCATTTT. Amino acids: CASSLVGRGLQPQHF. The chain recombines TRBV7-2 with TRBJ1-5; 8 bases are a match to TRBD1. Germline CDR1 is SGHTA and CDR2 is FQGNSA. This CDR3 comprises 15 residues. J lost 6 bases, V lost 1 base, and 5 bases had no gene match. Full variable domain (rest looked up from reference TRBV7-2 and TRBJ1-5): GAGVSQSPSNKVTEKGKDVELRCDPISGHTALYWYRQSLGQGLEFLIYFQGNSAPDKSGLPSDRFSAERTGGSVSTLTIQRTQQEDSAVYLCASSLVGRGLQPQHFGDGTRLSIL.

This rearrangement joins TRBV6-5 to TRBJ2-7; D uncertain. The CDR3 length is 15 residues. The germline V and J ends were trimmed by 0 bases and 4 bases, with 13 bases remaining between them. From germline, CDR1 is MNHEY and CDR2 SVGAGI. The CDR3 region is CASSYSGLQIYEQYF. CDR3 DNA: TGTGCCAGCAGTTACTCGGGGTTGCAGATATACGAGCAGTACTTC.

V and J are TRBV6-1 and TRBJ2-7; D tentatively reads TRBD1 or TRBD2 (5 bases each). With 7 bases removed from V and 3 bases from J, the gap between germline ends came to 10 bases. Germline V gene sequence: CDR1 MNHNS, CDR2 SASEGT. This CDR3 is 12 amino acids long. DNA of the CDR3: TGTGCCAGCAAGGCAGGGAGCTACGAGCAGTACTTC. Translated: CASKAGSYEQYF.

Here the CDR3 reads CASQRDRGAAGELFF. The DNA for the CDR3 is TGTGCCAGCCAACGGGACAGGGGAGCTGCCGGGGAGCTGTTTTTT. This chain links TRBV6-1 with TRBJ2-2; 10 nucleotides line up with TRBD1. The CDR3 sequence is 15 residues long. Trimming took 8 bases from V and 6 from J; bases not matched to a gene: 9. Germline V CDR1 and CDR2: MNHNS, SASEGT.

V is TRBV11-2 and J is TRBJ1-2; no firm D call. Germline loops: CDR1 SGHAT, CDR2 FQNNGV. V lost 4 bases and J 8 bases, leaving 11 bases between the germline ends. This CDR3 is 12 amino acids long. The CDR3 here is CASSSVGGGYTF. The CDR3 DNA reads TGTGCCAGCAGCTCCGTCGGAGGGGGCTACACCTTC. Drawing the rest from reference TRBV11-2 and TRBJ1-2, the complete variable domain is EAGVAQSPRYKIIEKRQSVAFWCNPISGHATLYWYQQILGQGPKLLIQFQNNGVVDDSQLPKDRFSAERLKGVDSTLKIQPAKLEDSAVYLCASSSVGGGYTFGSGTRLTVV.

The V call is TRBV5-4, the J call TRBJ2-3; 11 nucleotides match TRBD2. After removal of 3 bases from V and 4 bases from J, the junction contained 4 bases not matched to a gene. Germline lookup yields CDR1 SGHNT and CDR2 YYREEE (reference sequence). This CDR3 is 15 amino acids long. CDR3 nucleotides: TGTGCCAGCAGCTCAGGGACTAGCGGTCCAGATACGCAGTATTTT. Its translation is CASSSGTSGPDTQYF.

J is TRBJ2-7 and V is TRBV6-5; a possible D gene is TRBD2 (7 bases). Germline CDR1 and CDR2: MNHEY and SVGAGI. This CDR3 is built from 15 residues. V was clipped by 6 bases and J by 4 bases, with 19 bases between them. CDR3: CASRRTSGDIYEQYF. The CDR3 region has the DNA TGTGCCAGCAGGCGCACAAGCGGGGACATTTACGAGCAGTACTTC.

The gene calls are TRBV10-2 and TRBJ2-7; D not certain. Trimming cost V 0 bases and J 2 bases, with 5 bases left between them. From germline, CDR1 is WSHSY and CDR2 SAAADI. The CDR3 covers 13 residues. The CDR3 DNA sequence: TGCGCCAGCAGTGAGTCTGGTCCCTACGAGCAGTACTTC. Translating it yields CASSESGPYEQYF.

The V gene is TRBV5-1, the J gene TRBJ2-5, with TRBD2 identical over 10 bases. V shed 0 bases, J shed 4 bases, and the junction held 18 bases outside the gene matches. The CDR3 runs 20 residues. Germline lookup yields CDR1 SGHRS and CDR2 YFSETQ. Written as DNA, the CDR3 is TGCGCCAGCAGCTTGGATCGGAGCGAGCGGGGGGGCCATGCGAGAGAGACCCAGTACTTC. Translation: CASSLDRSERGGHARETQYF.

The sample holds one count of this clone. The CDR3 DNA follows: TGTGCCTGGAGTGTACGAGGGAGGACAGGGTCTAGCTACACCTTC. Its translation: CAWSVRGRTGSSYTF. The rearrangement joins TRBV30 to TRBJ1-2, with 8 bases matching TRBD1. V was pared by 0 bases and J by 9 bases, with 12 bases of the junction left unmatched. The CDR3 consists of 15 residues. From germline, CDR1 is GTSNPN and CDR2 SVGIG (reference sequence).

The CDR3: CASSLGDKEYRQYF. The CDR3 DNA sequence: TGTGCCAGCAGCTTGGGGGACAAAGAATACAGGCAGTACTTC. V is TRBV5-4 and J is TRBJ2-7; tentative D call: TRBD1 (6 bases). Looked up from germline, CDR1 is SGHNT and CDR2 is YYREEE (reference sequence). V lost 0 bases, J lost 9 bases, and 16 bases lay in between. The CDR3 spans 14 residues.

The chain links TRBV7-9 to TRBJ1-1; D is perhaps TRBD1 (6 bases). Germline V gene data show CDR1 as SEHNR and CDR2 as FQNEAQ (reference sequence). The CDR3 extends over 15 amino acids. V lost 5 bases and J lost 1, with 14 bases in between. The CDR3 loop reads CASSTPGQPNTEAFF. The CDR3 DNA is TGTGCCAGCAGCACTCCCGGACAGCCGAACACTGAAGCTTTCTTT.

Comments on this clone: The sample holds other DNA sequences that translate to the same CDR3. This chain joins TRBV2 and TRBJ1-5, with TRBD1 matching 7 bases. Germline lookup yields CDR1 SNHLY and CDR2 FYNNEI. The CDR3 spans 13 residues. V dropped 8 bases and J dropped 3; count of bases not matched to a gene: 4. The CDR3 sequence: CASRGQFNQPQHF. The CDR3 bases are TGTGCCAGCCGGGGACAGTTCAATCAGCCCCAGCATTTT.

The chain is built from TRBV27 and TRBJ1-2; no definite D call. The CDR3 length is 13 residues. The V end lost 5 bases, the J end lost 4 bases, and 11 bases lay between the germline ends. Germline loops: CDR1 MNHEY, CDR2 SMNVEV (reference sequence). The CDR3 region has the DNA TGTGCCAGCAGTGTGGGCAGACTCTATGGCTACACCTTC. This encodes CASSVGRLYGYTF.

DNA for the CDR3: TGTGCCAGCAGTTCATCTGGGACAGGGAGTTACCATGGCTACACCTTC. Amino acid sequence: CASSSSGTGSYHGYTF. The chain employs TRBV6-5 and TRBJ1-2, with 9 bases aligning to TRBD1. Germline CDR1 and CDR2: MNHEY and SVGAGI. The junction had 12 bases not matched to a gene; V was cut back by 4 bases and J by 6 bases. The CDR3 loop spans 16 amino acids.